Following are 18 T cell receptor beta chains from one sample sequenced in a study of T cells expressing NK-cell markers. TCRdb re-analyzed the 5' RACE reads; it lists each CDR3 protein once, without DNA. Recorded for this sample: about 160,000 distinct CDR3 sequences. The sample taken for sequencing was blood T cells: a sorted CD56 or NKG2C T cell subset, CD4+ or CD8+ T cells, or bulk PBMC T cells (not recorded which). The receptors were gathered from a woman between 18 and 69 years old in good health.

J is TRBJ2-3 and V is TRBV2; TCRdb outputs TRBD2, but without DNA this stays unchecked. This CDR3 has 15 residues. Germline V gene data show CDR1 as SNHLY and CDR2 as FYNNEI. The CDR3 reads CASSETSGSTDTQYF.

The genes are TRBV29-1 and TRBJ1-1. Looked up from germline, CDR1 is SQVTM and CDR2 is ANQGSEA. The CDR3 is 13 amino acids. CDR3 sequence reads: CSVVRSGDTEAFF.

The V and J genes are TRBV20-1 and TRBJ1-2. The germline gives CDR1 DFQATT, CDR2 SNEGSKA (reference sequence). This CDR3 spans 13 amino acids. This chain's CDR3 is CSVGSTDVYGYTF.

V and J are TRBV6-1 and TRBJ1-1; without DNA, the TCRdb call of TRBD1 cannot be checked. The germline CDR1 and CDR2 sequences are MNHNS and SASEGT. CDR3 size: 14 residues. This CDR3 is CASKVTGWLTEAFF.

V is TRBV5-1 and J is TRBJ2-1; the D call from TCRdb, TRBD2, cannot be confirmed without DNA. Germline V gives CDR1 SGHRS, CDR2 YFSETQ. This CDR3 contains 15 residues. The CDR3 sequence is CASSTTSGSYNEQFF. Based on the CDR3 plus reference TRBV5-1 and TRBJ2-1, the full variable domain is KAGVTQTPRYLIKTRGQQVTLSCSPISGHRSVSWYQQTPGQGLQFLFEYFSETQRNKGNFPGRFSGRQFSNSRSEMNVSTLELGDSALYLCASSTTSGSYNEQFFGPGTRLTVL.

The CDR3 loop is CASSSLYGTENSYEQYF. V is TRBV12-3 or TRBV12-4 and J is TRBJ2-7; TCRdb's D gene call, TRBD1, goes unchecked for lack of DNA. The CDR3 consists of 17 residues.

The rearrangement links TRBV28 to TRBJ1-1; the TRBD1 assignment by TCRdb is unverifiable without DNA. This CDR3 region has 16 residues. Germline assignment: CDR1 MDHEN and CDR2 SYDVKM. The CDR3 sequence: CASSSSPVPRDTEAFF.

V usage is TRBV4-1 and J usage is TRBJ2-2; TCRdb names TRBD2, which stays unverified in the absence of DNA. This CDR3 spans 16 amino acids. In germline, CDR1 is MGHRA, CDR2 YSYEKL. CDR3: CASSQREVTVGGELFF.

The CDR3 spells CSVELSRASQTQYF. J is TRBJ2-5 and V is TRBV29-1; there is no DNA to check the TCRdb D call of TRBD2. This CDR3 region has 14 residues. Germline values: CDR1 SQVTM, CDR2 ANQGSEA.

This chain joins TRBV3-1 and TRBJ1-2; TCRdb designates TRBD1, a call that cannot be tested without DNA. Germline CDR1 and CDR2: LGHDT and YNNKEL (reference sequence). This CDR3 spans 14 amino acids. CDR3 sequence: CASSETDGTGGYTF.

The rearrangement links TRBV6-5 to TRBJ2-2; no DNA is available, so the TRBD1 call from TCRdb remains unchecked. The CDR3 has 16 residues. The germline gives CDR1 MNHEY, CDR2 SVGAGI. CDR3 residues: CASSYQGGRVAGELFF.

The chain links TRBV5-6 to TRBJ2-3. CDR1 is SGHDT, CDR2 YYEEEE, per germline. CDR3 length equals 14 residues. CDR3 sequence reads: CASSGFAHTDTQYF.

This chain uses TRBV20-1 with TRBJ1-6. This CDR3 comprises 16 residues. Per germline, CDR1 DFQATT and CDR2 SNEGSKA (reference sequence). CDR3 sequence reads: CSASRTGALGNSPLHF.

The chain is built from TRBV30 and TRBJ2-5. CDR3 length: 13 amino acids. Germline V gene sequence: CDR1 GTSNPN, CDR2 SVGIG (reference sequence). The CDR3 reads CAWNYRVQETQYF.

The CDR3 sequence is CSARDSPTEAFF. The chain recombines TRBV20-1 with TRBJ1-1. Germline CDR1 is DFQATT and CDR2 is SNEGSKA (reference sequence). This CDR3 has 12 amino acids.

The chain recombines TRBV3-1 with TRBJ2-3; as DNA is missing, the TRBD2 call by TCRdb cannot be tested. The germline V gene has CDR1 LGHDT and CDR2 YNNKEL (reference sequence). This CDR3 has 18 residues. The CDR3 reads CASSHLWTSGGRTDTQYF.

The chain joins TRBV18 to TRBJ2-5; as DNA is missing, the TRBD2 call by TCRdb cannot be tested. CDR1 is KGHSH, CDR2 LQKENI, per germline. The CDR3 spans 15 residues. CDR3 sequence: CASSSSGTSKETQYF.

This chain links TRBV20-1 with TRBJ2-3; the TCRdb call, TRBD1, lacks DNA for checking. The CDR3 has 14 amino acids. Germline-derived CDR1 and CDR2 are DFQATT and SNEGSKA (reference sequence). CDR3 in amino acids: CSASRDTQADTQYF.